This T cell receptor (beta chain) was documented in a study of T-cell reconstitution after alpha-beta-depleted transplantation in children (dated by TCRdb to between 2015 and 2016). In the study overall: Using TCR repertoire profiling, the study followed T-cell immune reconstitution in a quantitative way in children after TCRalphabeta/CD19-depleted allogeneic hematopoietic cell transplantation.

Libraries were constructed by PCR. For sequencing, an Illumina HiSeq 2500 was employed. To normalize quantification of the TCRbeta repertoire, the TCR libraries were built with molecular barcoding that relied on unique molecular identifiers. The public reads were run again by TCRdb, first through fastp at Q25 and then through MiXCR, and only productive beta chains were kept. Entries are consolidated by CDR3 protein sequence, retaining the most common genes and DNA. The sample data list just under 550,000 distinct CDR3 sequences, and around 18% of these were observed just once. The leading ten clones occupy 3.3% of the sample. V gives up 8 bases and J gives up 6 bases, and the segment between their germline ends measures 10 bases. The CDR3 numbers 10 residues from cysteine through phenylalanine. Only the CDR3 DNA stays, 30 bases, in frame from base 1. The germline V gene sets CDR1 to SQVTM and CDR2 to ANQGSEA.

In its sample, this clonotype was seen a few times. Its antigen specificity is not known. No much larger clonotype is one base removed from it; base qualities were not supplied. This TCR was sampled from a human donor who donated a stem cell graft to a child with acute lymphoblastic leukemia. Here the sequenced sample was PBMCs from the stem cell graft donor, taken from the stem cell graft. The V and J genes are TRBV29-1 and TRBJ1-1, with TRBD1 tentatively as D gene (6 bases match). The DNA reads TGCAGCTCGGGGGCCCCTGAAGCTTTCTTT. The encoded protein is CSSGAPEAFF.